Below are 3 T cell receptor beta chains sequenced from a single sample in a study of memory CD8 T cells in hepatitis C reinfection. Sequencing was performed with immunoSEQ multiplex PCR; in TCRdb, only in-frame clones are kept and a portion is missing. The sample shows 45,000 to 50,000 clones, 75% to 90% of them seen only once. The time point was: late/post reinfection, 12 to 24 weeks after detection. Sorted cells were sequenced directly ex vivo without any in vitro expansion. The sequencing sample was made of naive CD8+ T cells sorted from blood. These receptors came from a man aged 18 to 29 with hepatitis C virus infection.

J is TRBJ1-1 and V is TRBV25-1, with 10 positions matching TRBD1. Germline V gene lookup returns CDR1 MGHDK and CDR2 SYGVNS. V lost 6 bases, J lost 5 bases, and 9 bases stayed unmatched. This CDR3 has 15 amino acids. In nucleotides, the CDR3 is TGTGCCAGCAGACTCTCCGGGACAGGGGCGACTGAAGCTTTCTTT. It specifies CASRLSGTGATEAFF.

V gene TRBV27 combines with J gene TRBJ2-5; no firm D call. The CDR3 consists of 15 residues. The V gene's germline CDR1 is MNHEY and CDR2 SMNVEV (reference sequence). V lost 2 bases and J 7 bases, leaving 17 bases between the germline ends. The CDR3 coding sequence is TGTGCCAGCAGTTTAGCAGATCCAAGATTTGGGACCCAGTACTTC. Residues: CASSLADPRFGTQYF.

The CDR3 loop reads CASSRGGTGGYEQYF. The CDR3 DNA reads as TGTGCCAGCAGCAGGGGTGGGACAGGGGGTTACGAGCAGTACTTC. V and J are TRBV4-2 and TRBJ2-7; 11 nucleotides match TRBD1. The CDR3 has 15 amino acids. Germline V gene sequence: CDR1 LGHNA, CDR2 YNFKEQ. Trimming at V came to 5 bases and at J to 4 bases, leaving 7 bases not matched to a gene.